These 7 T cell receptor beta chains share one sample of origin, sequenced in a study of T-cell memory formation after mild COVID-19. TCRdb reprocessed the 5' RACE reads via MiXCR and lists one record per CDR3 protein. Counted here are about 470,000 distinct CDR3 sequences, 15% to 20% occurring once; the ten biggest clones make up more than 9%. Sequences were obtained from PBMCs or a T cell subset sorted from them (not recorded which). The receptors stem from an adult woman who had mild COVID-19 (a few samples of this study predate the infection). Cell type and time point are not known.

This clonotype was counted between two and nine times. The V gene is TRBV29-1, the J gene TRBJ2-5; TRBD2 matches at 8 bases. Trimming cost V 4 bases and J 4 bases; bases outside gene matches: 8. Germline values: CDR1 SQVTM, CDR2 ANQGSEA. The CDR3 contains 14 residues. For the CDR3, the DNA is TGCAGCGTTGCCGGCCTCACTAGCGGAGAGACCCAGTACTTC. Its translation: CSVAGLTSGETQYF.

This clonotype was counted between two and nine times. V usage is TRBV27 and J usage is TRBJ2-1; TRBD2 agrees at 11 bases. The CDR3 consists of 17 residues. Germline values: CDR1 MNHEY, CDR2 SMNVEV (reference sequence). The V segment lost 4 bases and the J segment 6 bases; nucleotides outside the gene matches: 11. CDR3: CASSSKSLAGDPNEQFF. In nucleotides, the CDR3 is TGTGCCAGCAGTTCCAAATCACTAGCGGGAGACCCCAATGAGCAGTTCTTC.

This clonotype was seen repeatedly, ten times or more. One end of the junction is discordant with germline, which a read error may explain. The CDR3 is CASSVAGEGYEQYF. The CDR3 bases are TGTGCTAGCAGCGTAGCGGGAGAAGGCTACGAGCAGTACTTC. The chain recombines TRBV7-7 with TRBJ2-7, with TRBD2 identical over 9 bases. Germline V gene data show CDR1 as SSHAT and CDR2 as FNYEAQ (reference sequence). The CDR3 runs 14 residues. The variable domain in full, completed from reference TRBV7-7 and TRBJ2-7, reads GAGVSQSPRYKVTKRGQDVTLRCDPISSHATLYWYQQALGQGPEFLTYFNYEAQPDKSGLPSDRFSAERPEGSISTLTIQRTEQRDSAMYRCASSVAGEGYEQYFGPGTRLTVT.

V is TRBV6-2 or TRBV6-3 and J is TRBJ2-7, with a possible D match to TRBD1 (6 bases). This CDR3 is 14 amino acids long. The V and J ends lost 10 bases and 0 bases respectively, with 16 bases between them. Germline V gene data show CDR1 as MNHEY and CDR2 as SVGEGT. The CDR3 bases are TGTGCCACCATCCGGGACACCGGCTCCTACGAGCAGTACTTC. Protein: CATIRDTGSYEQYF.

This clonotype was detected a few times. This chain connects TRBV3-1 to TRBJ1-2; D is ambiguous. Looked up from germline, CDR1 is LGHDT and CDR2 is YNNKEL (reference sequence). Trimming left V 5 bases short and J 8 bases short, with 12 bases between. The length of the CDR3 is 12 residues. In DNA form, the CDR3 reads TGTGCCAGCAGCTCCCGGGTAGAAGGCTACACCTTC. It is translated as CASSSRVEGYTF.

This clonotype was counted once. This chain uses TRBV5-6 with TRBJ1-1, with a tentative D call TRBD1 (6 bases). The ends were cut back, 0 bases at V and 2 bases at J, with 11 bases in the middle. Germline assignment: CDR1 SGHDT and CDR2 YYEEEE. The CDR3 totals 15 residues. This CDR3 is CASSLVEGGNTEAFF. As DNA, the CDR3 is TGTGCCAGCAGCTTGGTAGAGGGGGGAAACACTGAAGCTTTCTTT.

The CDR3 bases are TGTGCCAGCAGTTTAGCGTACAGGGGGCCCGGGGAGCTGTTTTTT. The encoded protein is CASSLAYRGPGELFF. The gene calls are TRBV12-3 or TRBV12-4 and TRBJ2-2; TRBD1 agrees at 9 bases. The junction had 2 bases not matched to a gene; V was cut back by 0 bases and J by 6 bases. The CDR3 loop spans 15 amino acids.